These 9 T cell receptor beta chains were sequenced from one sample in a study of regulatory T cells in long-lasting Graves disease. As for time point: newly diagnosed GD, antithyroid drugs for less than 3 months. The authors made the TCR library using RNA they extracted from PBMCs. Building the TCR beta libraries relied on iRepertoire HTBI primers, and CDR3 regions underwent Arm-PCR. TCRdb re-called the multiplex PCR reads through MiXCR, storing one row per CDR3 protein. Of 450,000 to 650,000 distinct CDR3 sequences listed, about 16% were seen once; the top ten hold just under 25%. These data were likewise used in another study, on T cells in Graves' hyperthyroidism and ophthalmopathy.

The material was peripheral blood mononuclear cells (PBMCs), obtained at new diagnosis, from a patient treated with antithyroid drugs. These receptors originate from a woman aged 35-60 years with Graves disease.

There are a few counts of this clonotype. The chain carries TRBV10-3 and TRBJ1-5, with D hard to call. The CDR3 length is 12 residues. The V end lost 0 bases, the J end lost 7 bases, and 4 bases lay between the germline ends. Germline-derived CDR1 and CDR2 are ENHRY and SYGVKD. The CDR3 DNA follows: TGTGCCATCAGTGAGTCTTGGCAGCCCCAGCATTTT. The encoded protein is CAISESWQPQHF.

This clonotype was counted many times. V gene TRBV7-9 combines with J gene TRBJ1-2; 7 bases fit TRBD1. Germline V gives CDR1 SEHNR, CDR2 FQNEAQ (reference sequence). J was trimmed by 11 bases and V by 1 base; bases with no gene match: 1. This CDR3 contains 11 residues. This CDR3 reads CASSLEGQYTF. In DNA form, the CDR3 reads TGTGCCAGCAGCTTAGAGGGACAGTACACCTTC.

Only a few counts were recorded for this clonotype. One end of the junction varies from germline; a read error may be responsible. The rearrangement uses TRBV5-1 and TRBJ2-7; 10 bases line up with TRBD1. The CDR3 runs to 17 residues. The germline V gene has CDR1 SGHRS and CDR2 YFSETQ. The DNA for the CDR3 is TGTGCCAGCAGCGCCCGGGACAGGGGACCCGCTCGCTACGAGCAGTACTTC. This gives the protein CASSARDRGPARYEQYF.

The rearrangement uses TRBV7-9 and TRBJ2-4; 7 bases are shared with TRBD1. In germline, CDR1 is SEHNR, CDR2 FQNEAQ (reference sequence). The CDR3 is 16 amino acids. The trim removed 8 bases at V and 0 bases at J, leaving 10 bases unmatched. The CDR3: CASSSTGALAKNIQYF. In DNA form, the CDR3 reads TGTGCCAGCTCCTCCACAGGGGCCTTAGCCAAAAACATTCAGTACTTC.

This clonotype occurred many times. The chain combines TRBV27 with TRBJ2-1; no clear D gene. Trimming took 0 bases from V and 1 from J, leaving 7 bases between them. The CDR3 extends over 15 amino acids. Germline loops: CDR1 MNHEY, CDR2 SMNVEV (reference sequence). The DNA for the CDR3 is TGTGCCAGCAGTTTATCTAGGACGTCCTACAATGAGCAGTTCTTC. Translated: CASSLSRTSYNEQFF.

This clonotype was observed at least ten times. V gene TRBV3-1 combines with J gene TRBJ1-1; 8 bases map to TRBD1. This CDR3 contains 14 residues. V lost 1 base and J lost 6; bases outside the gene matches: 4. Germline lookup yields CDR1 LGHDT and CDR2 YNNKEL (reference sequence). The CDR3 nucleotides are TGTGCCAGCAGCCAAGTGGCAGGGGGCTCTGAAGCTTTCTTT. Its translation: CASSQVAGGSEAFF.

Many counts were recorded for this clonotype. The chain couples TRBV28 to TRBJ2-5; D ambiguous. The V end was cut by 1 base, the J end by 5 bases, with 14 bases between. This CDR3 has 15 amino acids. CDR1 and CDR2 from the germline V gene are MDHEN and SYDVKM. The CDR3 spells CASSLFRSAAETQYF. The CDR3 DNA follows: TGTGCCAGCAGTTTATTTCGCAGTGCCGCGGAGACCCAGTACTTC.

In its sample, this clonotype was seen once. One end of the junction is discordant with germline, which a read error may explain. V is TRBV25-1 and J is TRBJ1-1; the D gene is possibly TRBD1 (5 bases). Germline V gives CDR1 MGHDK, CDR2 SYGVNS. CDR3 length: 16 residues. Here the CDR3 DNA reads TGTGCCGGCAGTGAATCCGTCGGGGCTATGAACACTGAAGCTTTCTTT. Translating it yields CAGSESVGAMNTEAFF.

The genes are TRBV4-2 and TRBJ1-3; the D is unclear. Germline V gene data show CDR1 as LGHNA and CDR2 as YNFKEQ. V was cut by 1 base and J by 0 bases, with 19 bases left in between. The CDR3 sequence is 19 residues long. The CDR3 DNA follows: TGTGCCAGCAGCCAAGTTTCGTGGAGTGCGTATCACTCTGGAAACACCATATATTTT. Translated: CASSQVSWSAYHSGNTIYF.